These T cell receptor beta chains were read from a single sample in a study of blood T cell repertoires in COVID-19. Generated by immunoSEQ multiplex PCR, the TCRdb table keeps only in-frame clones and is missing some. This table holds 300,000 to 450,000 clones, around 85% found once. The specimen was peripheral blood. The source is a woman younger than 30 with acute or convalescent COVID-19. Both conserved end residues are part of each CDR3. The order of the fields is J gene, V gene, CDR3 protein.

TRBJ2-7 TRBV3-1/TRBV3-2 CASSQDESLAYEQYF
TRBJ2-7 TRBV10-2 CASTDSYEQYF
TRBJ2-5 TRBV9 CASSLALAGGETQYF
TRBJ2-7 TRBV11-2 CASSLGEGGPMSYEQYF
TRBJ1-1 TRBV7-8 CASSPAGQNTEAFF
TRBJ2-4 TRBV7-2 CASSGDPGGAKNIQYF
TRBJ1-5 TRBV12-5 CASGTGQGPFQPQHF
TRBJ2-1 TRBV28 CASSFILRLGGRAYNEQFF
TRBJ1-2 TRBV24-1 CATSDPGHGYTF
TRBJ1-1 TRBV9 CASSTTGGREEAFF
TRBJ2-2 TRBV6-1 CASSETSNEAGELFF
TRBJ1-1 TRBV29-1 CSSRQGNTEAFF
TRBJ2-7 TRBV27 CASSLLWDSSRYEQYF
TRBJ2-1 TRBV11-2 CASSLRLAGGWSSYNEQFF
TRBJ2-2 TRBV7-9 CASTFSLVPGELFF
TRBJ2-7 TRBV2 CASSVIQGPYEQYF
TRBJ1-4 TRBV30 CAWSTTGGYEKLFF
TRBJ1-5 TRBV5-8 CASSFGTGMSQPQHF
TRBJ2-5 TRBV3-1/TRBV3-2 CASSFGETQYF
TRBJ2-7 TRBV29-1 CSVEDLAGGPREQYF
TRBJ2-3 TRBV28 CASSGTSGTWGTDTQYF
TRBJ1-1 TRBV5-8 CASTPGAVEAFF
TRBJ2-5 TRBV9 CASSPRTGQGDQETQYF